This T cell receptor (beta chain) was found in a study of identical twins (dated by TCRdb to the mid-2010s). About the investigation overall: To test whether fetal clonotypes persist, the study used deep sequencing on TCR alpha and beta repertoires from monozygotic twins, unrelated adults of various ages, and cord blood. To rule out contamination, the twin experiments were replicated at different times with different library preparation protocols.

Library preparation was by 5' RACE. This sample was sequenced with an Illumina HiSeq 2000. A universal primer binding site was added through template switching, and the final cDNA carried a unique molecular identifier so that TCR cDNA molecules could be counted accurately. First-strand cDNA for TCR alpha and beta chains was synthesized from specific primers in the conserved constant-segment region. To control for contamination, each cDNA library was double barcoded with a SMART-Mk sample barcode plus Illumina barcodes. TruSeq adapter sequences, together with Illumina sample barcodes, were added in two successive PCR steps. The Illumina HiSeq platform was used with custom primers to sequence TCR alpha and beta cDNA libraries. Turning to the authors' computational methods: MiGEC was used to process raw reads and extract unique molecular identifiers, and MiXCR was used to find CDR3 positions. For each individual, recombination models were inferred using an EM algorithm with the repgenHMM and IGoR tools. Shared clonotype analysis was performed with the tcR package in R, normalizing sharing by the product of cloneset sizes. To study raw recombination free of thymic and clonal selection effects, out-of-frame nonproductive sequences were analyzed. Using fastp trimming at Q25 and MiXCR clonotype assembly, TCRdb reanalyzed the public sequencing data and kept in-frame beta chains. Entries are consolidated by CDR3 protein sequence, retaining the most common genes and DNA. Here the V and J calls rest on TCRdb's processing, not on the authors' analysis. The sample profile shows a few hundred thousand distinct CDR3 sequences; 7.5% to 10% of them were found once. The ten most abundant clones make up under 3% of the sample.

Every donor in the study was a healthy Caucasian. Three pairs of female monozygotic twins, all aged about 18 to 29 years, were included in the twin cohort. Peripheral blood mononuclear cells were used as the source from which RNA for TCR libraries was isolated. This clonotype was picked up many times. The clone's antigen remains unknown. No much larger clone is present one base from it, and per-base qualities are unavailable. Paper-wide results and their limitations: Excess twin sharing in beta out-of-frame sequences was weaker because fewer shared sequences lowered the signal-to-noise ratio. Zero-insertion analyses could be partly confounded by invariant T cells such as MAIT and iNKT, although diverse VJ usage argued against such confounding for most clonotypes. Because the same donors could not be followed over many years, the conclusions depended on cross-sectional statistical analysis. Fewer insertions were carried by abundant cord blood beta clonotypes; a weaker similar trend was observed in young adult naive repertoires, while no such trend was observed in memory repertoires. Compared with coincidental sharing between unrelated individuals, out-of-frame TCR alpha sequences shared between twins had an excess of sequences with low generation probability. In monozygotic twins, recombination models systematically underestimated out-of-frame TCR alpha sharing, but the models matched the sharing seen between unrelated individuals.

The V end loses 4 bases and the J end loses 2 bases, and a stretch of 15 bases separates them. The germline V gene encodes CDR1 SGHRS and CDR2 YFSETQ. Counted from cysteine to phenylalanine, this CDR3 has 15 amino acids. CDR3 DNA is the only sequence kept; it has 45 bases, read in frame from the first base. These data are also associated with another study on yellow fever vaccine responses in identical twins. As that second paper reports: According to the authors, in identical twins the way T cells responded to vaccination appeared partly convergent and partly personalized. In identical twins, the study followed T cell clones that responded to the vaccine with precision.

The clonotype comes from a young woman in good health. Sequenced sample: PBMCs. The chain joins TRBV5-1 to TRBJ2-5, with TRBD2 as a weak D call on 5 bases. Here is the DNA: TGCGCCAGCAGCATCTTTACTCCGGGACAAGAGACCCAGTACTTC. Translated, it reads CASSIFTPGQETQYF. With the rest looked up from the reference TRBV5-1 and TRBJ2-5 genes rather than sequenced, the full variable domain is KAGVTQTPRYLIKTRGQQVTLSCSPISGHRSVSWYQQTPGQGLQFLFEYFSETQRNKGNFPGRFSGRQFSNSRSEMNVSTLELGDSALYLCASSIFTPGQETQYFGPGTRLLVL.